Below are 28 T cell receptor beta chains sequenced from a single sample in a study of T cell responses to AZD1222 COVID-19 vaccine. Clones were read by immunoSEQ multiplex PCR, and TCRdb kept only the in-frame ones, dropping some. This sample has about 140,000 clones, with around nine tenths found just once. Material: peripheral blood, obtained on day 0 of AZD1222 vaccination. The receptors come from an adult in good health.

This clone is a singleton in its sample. CDR3 in amino acids: CASSYSTAGGVDEQFF. CDR3 DNA sequence: TGTGCCAGCAGTTACTCGACGGCGGGAGGGGTGGATGAGCAGTTCTTC. The chain carries TRBV6-5 and TRBJ2-1, with 9 bases that match TRBD2. The CDR3 is made up of 16 amino acids. Trimming at V came to 0 bases and at J to 8 bases, leaving 8 bases not matched to a gene. Germline lookup yields CDR1 MNHEY and CDR2 SVGAGI.

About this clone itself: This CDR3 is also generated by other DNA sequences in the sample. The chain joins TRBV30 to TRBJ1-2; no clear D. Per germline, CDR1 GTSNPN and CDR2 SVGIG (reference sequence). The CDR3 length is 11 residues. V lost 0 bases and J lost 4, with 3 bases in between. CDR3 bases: TGTGCCTGGAGTGTAAGCTATGGCTACACCTTC. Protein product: CAWSVSYGYTF.

CDR3 in DNA: TGCAGCGGGACGTCGACGGTGGGCACTGAAGCTTTCTTT. Its translation is CSGTSTVGTEAFF. The chain has TRBV29-1 and TRBJ1-1; D unresolved. Germline CDR1 is SQVTM and CDR2 is ANQGSEA. There are 13 residues in the CDR3. The germline V and J ends were trimmed by 7 bases and 4 bases, with 16 bases remaining between them.

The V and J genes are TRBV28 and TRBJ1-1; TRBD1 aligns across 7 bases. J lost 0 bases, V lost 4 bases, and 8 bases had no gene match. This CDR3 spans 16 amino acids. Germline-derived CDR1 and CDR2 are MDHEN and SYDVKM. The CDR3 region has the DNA TGTGCCAGCAGTTCTTACAGGGGCCGCATGAACACTGAAGCTTTCTTT. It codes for CASSSYRGRMNTEAFF.

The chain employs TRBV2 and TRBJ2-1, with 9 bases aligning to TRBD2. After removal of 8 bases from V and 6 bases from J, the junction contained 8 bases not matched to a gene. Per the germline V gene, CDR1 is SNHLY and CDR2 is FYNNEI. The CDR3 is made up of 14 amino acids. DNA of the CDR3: TGTGCCAGCCTAGCGGGATTAGACATCAATGAGCAGTTCTTC. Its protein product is CASLAGLDINEQFF.

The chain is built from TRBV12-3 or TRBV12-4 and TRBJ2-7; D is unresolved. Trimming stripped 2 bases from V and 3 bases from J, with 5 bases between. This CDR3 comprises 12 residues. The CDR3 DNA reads TGTGCCAGCAGTTTAAGCCGCTACGAGCAGTACTTC. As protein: CASSLSRYEQYF.

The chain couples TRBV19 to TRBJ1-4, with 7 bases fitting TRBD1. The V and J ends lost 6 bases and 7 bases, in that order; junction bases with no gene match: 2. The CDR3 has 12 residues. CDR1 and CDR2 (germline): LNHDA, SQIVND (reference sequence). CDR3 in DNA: TGTGCCAGTAGCAGGGGGGGTGAAAAACTGTTTTTT. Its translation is CASSRGGEKLFF.

The CDR3 DNA is TGTGCCAGTAGTATAGAGGGGCCCCATCAGCCCCAGCATTTT. Amino acid sequence: CASSIEGPHQPQHF. The rearrangement links TRBV19 to TRBJ1-5, with D perhaps TRBD1 (5 bases). V lost 0 bases and J 5 bases, leaving 8 bases between the germline ends. Germline V gene lookup returns CDR1 LNHDA and CDR2 SQIVND (reference sequence). The CDR3 length is 14 residues.

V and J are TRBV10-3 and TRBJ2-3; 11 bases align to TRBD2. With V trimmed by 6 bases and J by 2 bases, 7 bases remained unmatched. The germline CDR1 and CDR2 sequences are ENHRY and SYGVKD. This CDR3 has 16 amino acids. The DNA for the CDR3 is TGTGCCATCAGCCTCGGGACTAGCGGTAACACAGATACGCAGTATTTT. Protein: CAISLGTSGNTDTQYF.

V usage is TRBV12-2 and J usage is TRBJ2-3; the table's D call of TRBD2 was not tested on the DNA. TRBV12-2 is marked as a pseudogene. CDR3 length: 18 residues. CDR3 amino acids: CASRLAETSGRVGDTQYF. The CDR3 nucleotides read TGTGCAAGTCGCTTAGCAGAGACTAGCGGGAGGGTAGGGGATACGCAGTATTTT.

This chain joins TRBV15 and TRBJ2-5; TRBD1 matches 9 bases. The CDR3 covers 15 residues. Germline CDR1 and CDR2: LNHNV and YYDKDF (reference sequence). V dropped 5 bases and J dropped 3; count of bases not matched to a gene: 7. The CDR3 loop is CATSSWGDREETQYF. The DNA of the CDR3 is TGTGCCACCAGCTCATGGGGGGACAGGGAAGAGACCCAGTACTTC.

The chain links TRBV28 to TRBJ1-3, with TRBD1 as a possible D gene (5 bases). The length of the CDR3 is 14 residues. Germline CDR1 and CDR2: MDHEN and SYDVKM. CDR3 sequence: CTTGGAHSGNTIYF. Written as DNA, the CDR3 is TGTACTACCGGGGGAGCCCATAGTGGAAACACCATATATTTT.

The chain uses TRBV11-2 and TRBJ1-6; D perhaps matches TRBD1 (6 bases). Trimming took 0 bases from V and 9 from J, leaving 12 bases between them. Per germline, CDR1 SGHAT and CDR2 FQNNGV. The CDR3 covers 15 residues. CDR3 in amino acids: CASSLDRGAASPLHF. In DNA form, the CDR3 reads TGTGCCAGCAGCTTAGATCGGGGGGCAGCTTCACCCCTCCACTTT.

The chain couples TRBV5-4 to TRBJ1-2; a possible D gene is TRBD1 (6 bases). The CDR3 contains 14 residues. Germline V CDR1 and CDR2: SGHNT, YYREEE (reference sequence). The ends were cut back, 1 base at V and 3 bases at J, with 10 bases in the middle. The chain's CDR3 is CASSLTQGHYGYTF. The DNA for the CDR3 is TGTGCCAGCAGCTTGACACAGGGACACTATGGCTACACCTTC.

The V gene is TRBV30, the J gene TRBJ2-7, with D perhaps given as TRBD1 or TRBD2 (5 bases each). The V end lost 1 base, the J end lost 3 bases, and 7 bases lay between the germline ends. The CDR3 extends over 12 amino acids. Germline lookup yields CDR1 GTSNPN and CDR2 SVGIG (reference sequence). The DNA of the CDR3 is TGTGCCTGGAGTGCGAGGGGCTACGAGCAGTACTTC. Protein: CAWSARGYEQYF.

The CDR3 nucleotides read TGTGCCTGGAGGGGACCGGGGTGGGGCGATACGCAGTATTTT. Translation: CAWRGPGWGDTQYF. This chain connects TRBV30 to TRBJ2-3; either TRBD1 or TRBD2 may fit D (5 bases each). Trimming cost V 3 bases and J 6 bases, with 16 bases left between them. Germline V gene sequence: CDR1 GTSNPN, CDR2 SVGIG (reference sequence). The CDR3 has 14 amino acids.

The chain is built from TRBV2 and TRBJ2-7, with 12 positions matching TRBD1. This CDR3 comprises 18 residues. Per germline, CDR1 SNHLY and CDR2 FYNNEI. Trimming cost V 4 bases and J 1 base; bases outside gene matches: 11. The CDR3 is CASSVVGTGGHLSYEQYF. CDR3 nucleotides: TGTGCCAGCAGTGTTGTGGGGACAGGGGGCCACCTATCCTACGAGCAGTACTTC.

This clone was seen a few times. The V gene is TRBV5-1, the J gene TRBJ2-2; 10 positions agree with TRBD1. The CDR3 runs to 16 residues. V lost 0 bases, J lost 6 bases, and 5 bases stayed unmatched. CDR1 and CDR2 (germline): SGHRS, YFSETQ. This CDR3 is CASSLAGTGASGELFF. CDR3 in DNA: TGCGCCAGCAGCTTGGCCGGGACAGGGGCGTCCGGGGAGCTGTTTTTT.

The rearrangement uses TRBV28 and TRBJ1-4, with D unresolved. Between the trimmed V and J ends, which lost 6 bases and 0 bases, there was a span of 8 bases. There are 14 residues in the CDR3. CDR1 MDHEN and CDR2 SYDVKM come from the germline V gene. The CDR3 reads CASSLRATNEKLFF. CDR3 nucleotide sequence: TGTGCCAGCAGCTTAAGAGCAACTAATGAAAAACTGTTTTTT.

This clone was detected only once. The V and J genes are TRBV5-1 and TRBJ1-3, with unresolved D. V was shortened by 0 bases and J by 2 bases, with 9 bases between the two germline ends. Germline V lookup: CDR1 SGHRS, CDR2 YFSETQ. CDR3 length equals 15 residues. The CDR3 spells CASSLARAAGNTIYF. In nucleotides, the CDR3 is TGCGCCAGCAGCTTGGCCCGGGCGGCTGGAAACACCATATATTTT.

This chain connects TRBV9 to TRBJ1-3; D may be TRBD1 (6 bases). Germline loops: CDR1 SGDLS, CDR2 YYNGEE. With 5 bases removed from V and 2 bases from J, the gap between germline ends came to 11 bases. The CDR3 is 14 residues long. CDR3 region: CASSAGQTGNTIYF. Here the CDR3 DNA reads TGTGCCAGCAGTGCAGGACAGACTGGAAACACCATATATTTT.

CDR3 DNA: TGTGCCAGTAGTATGACTTCGACAGGGCCCTATGGCTACACCTTC. Amino acid sequence: CASSMTSTGPYGYTF. The V call is TRBV19, the J call TRBJ1-2, with 7 bases aligning to TRBD1. The V gene end was trimmed by 3 bases and the J gene end by 4 bases; junction bases not matched to a gene: 8. This CDR3 spans 15 amino acids. The germline V gene has CDR1 LNHDA and CDR2 SQIVND (reference sequence).

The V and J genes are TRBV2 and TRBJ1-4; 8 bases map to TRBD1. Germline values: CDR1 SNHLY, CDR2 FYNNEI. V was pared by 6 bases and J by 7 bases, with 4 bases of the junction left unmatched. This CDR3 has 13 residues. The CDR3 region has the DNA TGTGCCAGCAGGAGGACAGGGACTGAAAAACTGTTTTTT. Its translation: CASRRTGTEKLFF. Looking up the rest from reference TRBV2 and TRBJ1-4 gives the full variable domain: EPEVTQTPSHQVTQMGQEVILRCVPISNHLYFYWYRQILGQKVEFLVSFYNNEISEKSEIFDDQFSVERPDGSNFTLKIRSTKLEDSAMYFCASRRTGTEKLFFGSGTQLSVL.

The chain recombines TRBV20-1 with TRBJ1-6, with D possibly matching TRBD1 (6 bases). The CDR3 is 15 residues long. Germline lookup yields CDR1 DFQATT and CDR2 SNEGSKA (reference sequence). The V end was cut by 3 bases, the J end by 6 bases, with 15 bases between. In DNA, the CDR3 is TGCAGTGCTAGTCGAGGGGGGACAAGTAATTCACCCCTCCACTTT. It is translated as CSASRGGTSNSPLHF.

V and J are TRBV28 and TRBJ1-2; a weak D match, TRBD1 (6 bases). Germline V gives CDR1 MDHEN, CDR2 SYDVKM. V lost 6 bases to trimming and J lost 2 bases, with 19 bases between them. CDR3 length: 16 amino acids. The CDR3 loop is CASSLWGAASNYGYTF. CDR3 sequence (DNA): TGTGCCAGCAGCCTTTGGGGGGCGGCCTCGAACTATGGCTACACCTTC.

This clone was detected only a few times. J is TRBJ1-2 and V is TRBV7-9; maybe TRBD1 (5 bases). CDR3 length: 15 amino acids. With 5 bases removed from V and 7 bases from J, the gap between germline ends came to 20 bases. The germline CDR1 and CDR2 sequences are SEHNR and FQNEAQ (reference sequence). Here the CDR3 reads CASSPGGTSQGGYTF. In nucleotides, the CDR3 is TGTGCCAGCAGCCCCGGGGGAACTAGCCAGGGTGGCTACACCTTC.

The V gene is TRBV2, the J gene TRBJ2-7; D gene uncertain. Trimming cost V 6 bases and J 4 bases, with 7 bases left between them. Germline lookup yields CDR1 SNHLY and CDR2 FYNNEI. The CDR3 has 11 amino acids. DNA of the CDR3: TGTGCCAGCAGGAGAGAGTACGAGCAGTACTTC. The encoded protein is CASRREYEQYF.

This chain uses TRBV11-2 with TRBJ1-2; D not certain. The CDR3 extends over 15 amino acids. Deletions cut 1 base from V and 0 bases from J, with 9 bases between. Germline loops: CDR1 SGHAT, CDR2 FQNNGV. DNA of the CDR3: TGTGCCAGCAGCTTAGTAAGGGAAGCTAACTATGGCTACACCTTC. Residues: CASSLVREANYGYTF.